The 12 T cell receptor beta chains given below trace back to one sample, sequenced in a study of Ad26.COV2.S vaccination and SARS-CoV-2 variants. Some clones are missing from TCRdb's copy, which holds only in-frame ones; the method was immunoSEQ multiplex PCR. The sample includes 300,000 to 500,000 clones, roughly nine tenths seen only once; the top ten take roughly 3%. As to treatment: 15 to 20 received Ad26.COV2.S at low or high dose, single or two shots; several received placebo; per-sample allocation not given. At day 63 after the first vaccine or placebo injection, samples were drawn. Sequences were derived from peripheral blood, sampled in a trial of Ad26.COV2.S vaccine versus placebo. These receptors came from a person aged 18-60 years who received the Ad26.COV2.S COVID-19 vaccine or a placebo.

The CDR3 DNA is TGTGCCAGCAGCACCGGTACAGGACTATCGACCGATAATTCACCCCTCCACTTT. It encodes CASSTGTGLSTDNSPLHF. The genes are TRBV5-6 and TRBJ1-6; the D gene is possibly TRBD1 (5 bases). Trimming stripped 4 bases from V and 5 bases from J, with 22 bases between. The length of the CDR3 is 18 residues. The germline CDR1 and CDR2 sequences are SGHDT and YYEEEE.

This chain uses TRBV2 with TRBJ2-1, with D uncertain. The ends were cut back, 7 bases at V and 4 bases at J, with 8 bases in the middle. The CDR3 has 12 amino acids. The germline CDR1 and CDR2 sequences are SNHLY and FYNNEI. The CDR3 loop is CASTSTYNEQFF. CDR3 bases: TGTGCCAGCACGTCTACTTACAATGAGCAGTTCTTC.

The rearrangement joins TRBV5-8 to TRBJ1-1; 9 bases are shared with TRBD1. V lost 3 bases to trimming and J lost 7 bases; unmatched junction nucleotides: 13. This CDR3 spans 16 amino acids. CDR1 SGHTS and CDR2 YDEGEE come from the germline V gene. The CDR3 reads CASSSSTGQGVDEAFF. For the CDR3, the DNA is TGTGCCAGCAGCTCCTCAACGGGACAGGGCGTAGATGAAGCTTTCTTT.

The rearrangement uses TRBV3-1 (or the pseudogene TRBV3-2) and TRBJ2-1, with D uncertain. The CDR3 length is 15 residues. Germline V gene lookup returns CDR1 LGHDT and CDR2 YNNKEL (reference sequence). Trimming removed 0 bases at V and 4 bases at J, with 10 bases between. CDR3 sequence: CASSQDSDLYNEQFF. The CDR3 DNA is TGTGCCAGCAGCCAAGATTCTGACCTATACAATGAGCAGTTCTTC.

This clone was recorded a few times. The J gene is TRBJ2-5, the V gene TRBV2; weak D call: TRBD1 (7 bases). Looked up from germline, CDR1 is SNHLY and CDR2 is FYNNEI. The CDR3 is 14 residues long. V lost 0 bases and J 7 bases, leaving 12 bases between the germline ends. The CDR3: CASSEARGRGTQYF. The CDR3 DNA sequence: TGTGCCAGCAGTGAAGCGAGGGGGCGGGGGACCCAGTACTTC.

V usage is TRBV6-6 and J usage is TRBJ1-3; possible D gene TRBD1, 5 bases. Germline V lookup: CDR1 MNHNY, CDR2 SVGAGI (reference sequence). The germline V and J ends were trimmed by 2 bases and 6 bases, with 14 bases remaining between them. The CDR3 extends over 15 amino acids. The CDR3 DNA reads TGTGCCAGCAGTTACGAGGGACTTAGGCTAAACACCATATATTTT. It is translated as CASSYEGLRLNTIYF.

This chain connects TRBV11-2 to TRBJ1-5; D unclear. The CDR3 length is 15 residues. V was trimmed by 5 bases and J by 0 bases, leaving 11 bases between them. Germline loops: CDR1 SGHAT, CDR2 FQNNGV. The DNA for the CDR3 is TGTGCCAGCAGCCGCTCCGGGTATAGCAATCAGCCCCAGCATTTT. This translates into CASSRSGYSNQPQHF.

This clone is a singleton in its sample. The chain uses TRBV6-5 and TRBJ1-5; TRBD1 is a possible D gene (5 bases). The CDR3 extends over 13 amino acids. The germline CDR1 and CDR2 sequences are MNHEY and SVGAGI. The ends were cut back, 7 bases at V and 2 bases at J, with 9 bases in the middle. In DNA, the CDR3 is TGTGCCAGCATTGGAGGGGGCAATCAGCCCCAGCATTTT. Protein: CASIGGGNQPQHF.

To note about this clone: The junction does not match germline at one end; this may be a read error. The chain couples TRBV7-7 to TRBJ2-5; D may be TRBD2 (5 bases). Germline CDR1 and CDR2: SSHAT and FNYEAQ (reference sequence). The CDR3 covers 14 residues. CDR3 sequence reads: CASSLGRAPDTQYF. As DNA, the CDR3 is TGTGCTAGCAGCTTAGGGCGGGCTCCAGATACCCAGTACTTC.

The rearrangement uses TRBV6-5 and TRBJ1-6; tentatively, D is TRBD1 (5 bases). This CDR3 is built from 15 residues. Germline V lookup: CDR1 MNHEY, CDR2 SVGAGI. V was clipped by 6 bases and J by 0 bases, with 9 bases between them. Here the CDR3 DNA reads TGTGCCAGCAGCCAAGACAGCTCCTATAATTCACCCCTCCACTTT. Translating it yields CASSQDSSYNSPLHF.

The CDR3 protein is CASSYQGLSTEAFF. In DNA form, the CDR3 reads TGTGCCAGCAGTTACCAGGGTTTAAGCACTGAAGCTTTCTTT. This chain links TRBV6-5 with TRBJ1-1, with D tentatively TRBD1 (5 bases). CDR1 and CDR2 from the germline V gene are MNHEY and SVGAGI. The ends were cut back, 2 bases at V and 4 bases at J, with 11 bases in the middle. This CDR3 is 14 amino acids long.

In this sample, this clone turned up a few times. The chain uses TRBV5-1 and TRBJ2-7; D is possibly TRBD1 or TRBD2 (5 bases each). The V gene's germline CDR1 is SGHRS and CDR2 YFSETQ. Deletions cut 4 bases from V and 0 bases from J, with 14 bases between. CDR3 length: 15 residues. CDR3 coding DNA: TGCGCCAGCAGCCGGGGTGACGGGGCCTCCTACGAGCAGTACTTC. Encoded protein: CASSRGDGASYEQYF.